Listed below are T cell receptor beta chains from one sample, sequenced in a study of regulatory T cells in long-lasting Graves disease. Via MiXCR, TCRdb re-called the multiplex PCR reads, giving one row per CDR3 protein. The sample holds a few hundred thousand distinct CDR3 sequences, about 13% seen once. These data are also associated with another study on T cells in Graves' hyperthyroidism and ophthalmopathy.

The input for sequencing was peripheral blood mononuclear cells (PBMCs), taken at new diagnosis, from a patient treated with antithyroid drugs. All receptors derive from a man younger than 45 with Graves disease. The CDR3 runs from the conserved cysteine through the conserved F or W. The D gene is left open where the match is weak. For some rows the clone size is stated as once, few or many, or as a class when expanded; others skip it.

V gene	clone size	J gene	D gene	CDR3 DNA	CDR3 protein
TRBV6-2/TRBV6-3	many	TRBJ2-3	-	TGTGCCAGCAGTTACTACACAGATACGCAGTATTTT	CASSYYTDTQYF
TRBV7-9	-	TRBJ2-3	TRBD1	TGTGCCAGCAGCTTGGGACAGGGTTGGTCAGATACGCAGTATTTT	CASSLGQGWSDTQYF
TRBV5-1	many	TRBJ2-3	TRBD2	TGCGCCAGCAGCTTTAGCGGGGCCTCCACAGATACGCAGTATTTT	CASSFSGASTDTQYF
TRBV2	many	TRBJ2-7	TRBD1	TGTGCCAGCAGTGAAAGGGGAATAGGGGGCCGGGACGAGCAGTACTTC	CASSERGIGGRDEQYF
TRBV12-3/TRBV12-4	many	TRBJ1-4	-	TGTGCCAGCAGCCGGGGGGGAGAAAAACTGTTTTTT	CASSRGGEKLFF
TRBV20-1	many	TRBJ2-7	TRBD2	TGCAGTGCTATCTTTCTAGCGGGAGTATCCGAGCAGTACTTC	CSAIFLAGVSEQYF
TRBV20-1	many	TRBJ2-1	-	TGCAGTGCTAGACCCCTCTTGGGGGCTTGGAATGAGCAGTTCTTC	CSARPLLGAWNEQFF
TRBV7-2	-	TRBJ1-3	-	TGTGCCAGCATCAGACAGGTGAACTCTGGAAACACCATATATTTT	CASIRQVNSGNTIYF
TRBV18	many	TRBJ2-5	-	TGTGCCAGCAGCCCCCGGAGGGGAGAGACCCAGTACTTC	CASSPRRGETQYF
TRBV20-1	-	TRBJ2-2	TRBD2	TGCAGTGCTAGAGTGGGACTAGCGGGAGCGGACACCGGGGAGCTGTTTTTT	CSARVGLAGADTGELFF
TRBV14	many	TRBJ1-4	-	TGTGCCAGCAGCCAAGTACAAGGCGACCCGAATGAAAAACTGTTTTTT	CASSQVQGDPNEKLFF
TRBV5-6	-	TRBJ1-5	-	TGTGCCAGCAGCTCATCTTTAGGTCAGCCCCAGCATTTT	CASSSSLGQPQHF
TRBV5-6	-	TRBJ1-1	TRBD1	TGTGCCAGCAGCTTGGTGGGGGACAGTACTGAAGCTTTCTTT	CASSLVGDSTEAFF
TRBV27	few	TRBJ2-5	-	TGTGCCAGCAGTCCCTGGGGAAGTTACCAAGAGACCCAGTACTTC	CASSPWGSYQETQYF
TRBV27	many	TRBJ1-2	TRBD1	TGTGCCAGCAGTTTATCGGGACAGATTGCCTATTATGGCTACACCTTC	CASSLSGQIAYYGYTF
TRBV5-1	few	TRBJ2-2	TRBD2	TGCGCCAGCAGCCCACTAGCGGGAAAAACCGGGGAGCTGTTTTTT	CASSPLAGKTGELFF
TRBV19	few	TRBJ1-1	-	TGTGCCAGTAACCCTCAGGGAAGCACTGAAGCTTTCTTT	CASNPQGSTEAFF
TRBV6-2/TRBV6-3	few	TRBJ1-1	-	TGTGCCAGCAGTTACCGGTTAAACACTGAAGCTTTCTTT	CASSYRLNTEAFF
TRBV30	many	TRBJ1-2	-	TGTGCCTGGAGTAGGGGTGGCTATGGCTACACCTTC	CAWSRGGYGYTF
TRBV12-3/TRBV12-4	many	TRBJ2-5	TRBD1	TGTGCCAGCAGTGCGAACAGGGGAACTGGGTCAGGGGAGACCCAGTACTTC	CASSANRGTGSGETQYF
TRBV7-9	few	TRBJ2-1	TRBD1	TGTGCCAGCAGTAGTTCCACAGGGGTCACCTACAATGAGCAGTTCTTC	CASSSSTGVTYNEQFF
TRBV29-1	many	TRBJ1-1	TRBD1	TGCAGCGTTGAACAGGGGGCGTCTGAAGCTTTCTTT	CSVEQGASEAFF
TRBV12-3/TRBV12-4	few	TRBJ2-2	-	TGTGCCAGCAGTTTCCGAACCGCGAACACCGGGGAGCTGTTTTTT	CASSFRTANTGELFF
TRBV2	many	TRBJ2-4	TRBD2	TGTGCCAGCAGAGAAACTAGCGGGACTGCCAAAAACATTCAGTACTTC	CASRETSGTAKNIQYF
TRBV20-1	-	TRBJ2-5	-	TGCAGTGCAAGGGCCTGGAGGGGGGAAGAGACCCAGTACTTC	CSARAWRGEETQYF
TRBV19	-	TRBJ2-3	-	TGTGCCAGTACCAAGAGCACCACAGATACGCAGTATTTT	CASTKSTTDTQYF
TRBV27	many	TRBJ2-7	TRBD1	TGTGCCAGCTTCGGGATGGGCAGGGGGCAGGATGAGCAGTACTTC	CASFGMGRGQDEQYF
TRBV6-2/TRBV6-3	many	TRBJ2-7	-	TGTGCCAGCAGTTATCCAAGGACTCCACCCTACGAGCAGTACTTC	CASSYPRTPPYEQYF
TRBV28	many	TRBJ2-5	TRBD2	TGTGCCAGCAGTGGGGGACTAGCGGGAGAGACCCAGTACTTC	CASSGGLAGETQYF
TRBV28	many	TRBJ2-3	-	TGTGCCAGCAGTTTGGCCCTAAGAGATACGCAGTATTTT	CASSLALRDTQYF
TRBV12-5	many	TRBJ2-7	-	TGTGCTAGTGGTTTGGGGGACCGGGCCTACGAGCAGTACTTC	CASGLGDRAYEQYF
TRBV20-1	few	TRBJ2-7	-	TGCAGTGCTAGAGTGCCGGTGGGAGGATACGAGCAGTACTTC	CSARVPVGGYEQYF
TRBV24-1	few	TRBJ1-1	-	TGTGCCACCTCCTCTGGGCTGACCACTGAAGCTTTCTTT	CATSSGLTTEAFF
TRBV28	many	TRBJ2-1	-	TGTGCCAGCAGTGCCGGGACCCAACACAGGAATGAGCAGTTCTTC	CASSAGTQHRNEQFF
TRBV7-9	few	TRBJ2-7	TRBD1	TGTGCCAGCAGCGCCCCGGGACAGGGATACTACGAGCAGTACTTC	CASSAPGQGYYEQYF
TRBV9	-	TRBJ2-7	TRBD2	TGTGCCAGCAGCGTAGAACGGGAGGGCCCCTACGAGCAGTACTTC	CASSVEREGPYEQYF
TRBV29-1	many	TRBJ2-1	TRBD2	TGCAGCGTGGGGACTAGCGGGAGGGAACACAATGAGCAGTTCTTC	CSVGTSGREHNEQFF
TRBV27	many	TRBJ1-5	TRBD1	TGTGCCAGCGATGGACAGGGATTTAGCAATCAGCCCCAGCATTTT	CASDGQGFSNQPQHF